This T cell receptor beta chain came from a study of blood T cell repertoires in COVID-19. As originally analysed: Using reference gene primer amplification, nucleated cell counts were estimated. Clones were read by immunoSEQ multiplex PCR, and TCRdb kept only the in-frame ones, dropping some. V and J calls and clone size follow that table, whereas D and trimming were derived from the DNA. Of hundreds of thousands of clones listed, 87% are singletons. The germline gives CDR1 LGHNA, CDR2 YSLEER. This CDR3 has 15 amino acids. The junction had 5 bases not matched to a gene; V was cut back by 5 bases and J by 4 bases.

The sequencing sample was made of PBMCs or T cells enriched from blood (not recorded which). The receptor was derived from a woman aged 30 to 39 with acute COVID-19. This chain links TRBV4-3 with TRBJ1-6, with 7 positions matching TRBD1. The CDR3 DNA reads as TGCGCCAGCAGCAATCGGGACAGTTATAATTCACCCCTCCACTTT. This encodes CASSNRDSYNSPLHF.